Below are 19 T cell receptor beta chains sequenced from a single sample in a study of T cells in Graves' hyperthyroidism and ophthalmopathy. TCR beta CDR3 region amplification was performed from RNA transcripts. With the HTBI primer set, the TCR CDR3 went through a first round of RT-PCR. MiXCR, run by TCRdb on the multiplex PCR reads, gives a single entry per CDR3 protein. The table lists about 360,000 distinct CDR3 sequences, about 14% of them singletons, with 20% to 25% in the top ten. Sequencing was performed on blood. These receptors all come from a man aged 25 to 40 with Graves' hyperthyroidism that later progressed to Graves' ophthalmopathy.

This rearrangement joins TRBV3-1 to TRBJ2-3; the D gene is possibly TRBD2 (6 bases). The CDR3 covers 17 residues. Trimming removed 4 bases from V and 2 bases from J, with 19 bases in between. The germline V gene has CDR1 LGHDT and CDR2 YNNKEL (reference sequence). The CDR3 DNA sequence: TGTGCCAGCAGCCGCTTAGTGGGTAGCGGACACACAGATACGCAGTATTTT. It is translated as CASSRLVGSGHTDTQYF.

V and J are TRBV9 and TRBJ1-4; 7 nucleotides line up with TRBD1. CDR1 is SGDLS and CDR2 is YYNGEE in the germline V gene. With V trimmed by 3 bases and J by 1 base, 3 bases remained unmatched. CDR3 size: 15 residues. For the CDR3, the DNA is TGTGCCAGCAGCGAAGGGACAGTAACTAATGAAAAACTGTTTTTT. Residues: CASSEGTVTNEKLFF.

The chain joins TRBV19 to TRBJ1-6; 8 nucleotides line up with TRBD1. Germline V gives CDR1 LNHDA, CDR2 SQIVND (reference sequence). The CDR3 contains 14 residues. Germline trimming cut 8 bases from V and 5 bases from J; bases unmatched to any gene: 5. CDR3 protein: CASPRTGNNSPLHF. CDR3 coding DNA: TGTGCCAGTCCTCGGACAGGGAATAATTCACCCCTCCACTTT.

This clonotype was seen repeatedly, ten times or more. The CDR3 sequence: CASSGQYSGELFF. In DNA form, the CDR3 reads TGCGCCAGCAGTGGACAGTACAGCGGGGAGCTGTTTTTT. V is TRBV5-1 and J is TRBJ2-2; tentatively, D is TRBD1 (6 bases). The CDR3 contains 13 residues. The V and J ends lost 5 bases and 7 bases respectively, with 12 bases between them. Per germline, CDR1 SGHRS and CDR2 YFSETQ. Supplemented by reference TRBV5-1 and TRBJ2-2, the full variable domain reads KAGVTQTPRYLIKTRGQQVTLSCSPISGHRSVSWYQQTPGQGLQFLFEYFSETQRNKGNFPGRFSGRQFSNSRSEMNVSTLELGDSALYLCASSGQYSGELFFGEGSRLTVL.

This clonotype occurred many times. The V gene is TRBV5-1, the J gene TRBJ2-7; D possibly uses TRBD1 or TRBD2 (6 bases each). V gave up 0 bases and J gave up 2 bases, with 12 bases separating them. The CDR3 spans 15 residues. CDR1 is SGHRS and CDR2 is YFSETQ in the germline V gene. The CDR3 nucleotides are TGCGCCAGCAGCTTGGGGCAGGGGACTCCCTACGAGCAGTACTTC. Translation gives CASSLGQGTPYEQYF.

This clonotype has just a few counts. This chain joins TRBV5-1 and TRBJ2-3, with unresolved D. Trimming pared 4 bases from V and 5 bases from J, leaving 11 bases between. The CDR3 totals 13 residues. CDR1 is SGHRS and CDR2 is YFSETQ in the germline V gene. CDR3 nucleotide sequence: TGCGCCAGCAGCGTTAAAGGGTTAGATACGCAGTATTTT. Translating gives CASSVKGLDTQYF. The complete variable domain, with remaining parts taken from reference TRBV5-1 and TRBJ2-3, reads KAGVTQTPRYLIKTRGQQVTLSCSPISGHRSVSWYQQTPGQGLQFLFEYFSETQRNKGNFPGRFSGRQFSNSRSEMNVSTLELGDSALYLCASSVKGLDTQYFGPGTRLTVL.

This clonotype was recorded many times. V gene TRBV5-1 combines with J gene TRBJ2-7; D not certain. The length of the CDR3 is 12 residues. Germline V gives CDR1 SGHRS, CDR2 YFSETQ. Trimming stripped 2 bases from V and 6 bases from J, with 9 bases between. The CDR3 sequence is CASSFSRFEQYF. The CDR3, as DNA: TGCGCCAGCAGCTTCTCGAGGTTCGAGCAGTACTTC.

This clonotype was seen ten or more times. The genes are TRBV12-3 or TRBV12-4 and TRBJ2-5; D remains unclear. Trimming removed 3 bases from V and 5 bases from J, with 13 bases in between. The CDR3 covers 14 residues. The CDR3 sequence: CASSFGVFGETQYF. CDR3 DNA: TGTGCCAGCAGTTTTGGGGTCTTTGGGGAGACCCAGTACTTC.

This clonotype was found many times. The chain has TRBV10-3 and TRBJ1-2; D remains unclear. Germline assignment: CDR1 ENHRY and CDR2 SYGVKD. The CDR3 is 17 amino acids. V lost 2 bases to trimming and J lost 0 bases, with 16 bases between them. The CDR3 is CAISEPKRRRANYGYTF. In nucleotides, the CDR3 is TGTGCCATCAGTGAGCCCAAGCGACGGAGAGCTAACTATGGCTACACCTTC.

This clonotype was recorded many times. The chain recombines TRBV3-1 with TRBJ1-3; D remains unclear. The CDR3 extends over 13 amino acids. Germline assignment: CDR1 LGHDT and CDR2 YNNKEL (reference sequence). The germline V and J ends were trimmed by 0 bases and 8 bases, with 8 bases remaining between them. CDR3 amino acids: CASSQEGEYTIYF. The CDR3 coding sequence is TGTGCCAGCAGCCAAGAAGGTGAATACACCATATATTTT. Full variable domain (outside the CDR3, taken from reference TRBV3-1 and TRBJ1-3): DTAVSQTPKYLVTQMGNDKSIKCEQNLGHDTMYWYKQDSKKFLKIMFSYNNKELIINETVPNRFSPKSPDKAHLNLHINSLELGDSAVYFCASSQEGEYTIYFGEGSWLTVV.

This clonotype was seen only a few times. V is TRBV6-6 and J is TRBJ2-5; D unclear. This CDR3 region has 15 residues. The V end lost 0 bases, the J end lost 1 base, and 9 bases lay between the germline ends. CDR1 is MNHNY and CDR2 is SVGAGI in the germline V gene (reference sequence). CDR3 loop: CASSYSNSPQETQYF. The CDR3, as DNA: TGTGCCAGCAGTTACTCGAATTCGCCCCAAGAGACCCAGTACTTC.

Comments on this clonotype: A much larger clone differs by one base, so this may be a read error. The rearrangement joins TRBV7-9 to TRBJ2-7; D ambiguous. The germline gives CDR1 SEHNR, CDR2 FQNEAQ (reference sequence). The ends were cut back, 5 bases at V and 3 bases at J, with 11 bases in the middle. The CDR3 runs to 13 residues. CDR3 nucleotide sequence: TGTGCCAGCAGCGAGGTCAGGAACTACGAGCAGTACTTC. This encodes CASSEVRNYEQYF.

The chain joins TRBV11-1 to TRBJ2-3, with 9 bases identical to TRBD1. This CDR3 is 17 amino acids long. V lost 3 bases to trimming and J lost 2 bases; unmatched junction nucleotides: 9. Germline CDR1 reads SGHAT; CDR2 reads FQDESV (reference sequence). The CDR3 coding sequence is TGTGCCAGCAGCTTGGGGTACAGGGGGCTGGACACAGATACGCAGTATTTT. This sequence encodes CASSLGYRGLDTDTQYF.

This clonotype was seen repeatedly, ten times or more. This sequence joins TRBV6-1 and TRBJ2-3; D unresolved. Deletions cut 7 bases from V and 6 bases from J, with 14 bases between. The CDR3 is made up of 13 amino acids. Looked up from germline, CDR1 is MNHNS and CDR2 is SASEGT. The CDR3 is CASKPGIGDTQYF. The CDR3 region has the DNA TGTGCCAGCAAGCCAGGTATCGGGGATACGCAGTATTTT.

This clonotype has ten or more counts. The chain links TRBV7-9 to TRBJ2-4, with D possibly TRBD2 on 5 matching bases. V was trimmed by 2 bases and J by 1 base, leaving 9 bases between them. This CDR3 has 15 amino acids. Germline loops: CDR1 SEHNR, CDR2 FQNEAQ (reference sequence). The CDR3 DNA is TGTGCCAGCAGCTTAAATTGGAGGGCCAAAAACATTCAGTACTTC. This gives the protein CASSLNWRAKNIQYF.

This clonotype was recorded at least ten times. The chain recombines TRBV28 with TRBJ2-7; weak D call: TRBD1 (6 bases). The germline V gene has CDR1 MDHEN and CDR2 SYDVKM. Trimming shortened V by 5 bases and J by 5 bases, and 13 bases separated the two germline ends. This CDR3 has 13 residues. This CDR3 reads CASSPVGANEQYF. Here the CDR3 DNA reads TGTGCCAGCAGTCCTGTGGGGGCAAACGAGCAGTACTTC.

The chain combines TRBV19 with TRBJ1-1; D gene ambiguous. The CDR3 runs to 14 residues. V shed 7 bases and J shed 4 bases, with 16 bases lying between them. CDR1 and CDR2 from the germline V gene are LNHDA and SQIVND (reference sequence). CDR3 sequence (DNA): TGTGCCAGTATGACGGTTGGAGGAAGCACTGAAGCTTTCTTT. Protein sequence: CASMTVGGSTEAFF. The whole variable domain, filled in from reference TRBV19 and TRBJ1-1, reads DGGITQSPKYLFRKEGQNVTLSCEQNLNHDAMYWYRQDPGQGLRLIYYSQIVNDFQKGDIAEGYSVSREKKESFPLTVTSAQKNPTAFYLCASMTVGGSTEAFFGQGTRLTVV.

This clonotype occurred once. Possible read error: a much larger clone is one base away. CDR3 region: CSAPQTGIGTDTRYF. The CDR3 DNA reads as TGCAGTGCTCCACAGACAGGGATAGGCACAGATACGCGGTATTTT. The chain uses TRBV20-1 and TRBJ2-3; 7 bases match TRBD1. The CDR3 has 15 amino acids. Germline V gene data show CDR1 as DFQATT and CDR2 as SNEGSKA (reference sequence).

The V call is TRBV7-6, the J call TRBJ2-1; 9 bases line up with TRBD2. V was pared by 3 bases and J by 2 bases, with 5 bases of the junction left unmatched. The germline CDR1 and CDR2 sequences are SGHVS and FNYEAQ. The length of the CDR3 is 16 residues. The DNA for the CDR3 is TGTGCCAGCAGCTTCAAGCGGGGGGATACCTACAATGAGCAGTTCTTC. Translating gives CASSFKRGDTYNEQFF.